The 3 T cell receptor beta chains reported below all come from one sample, sequenced in a study of pediatric ulcerative colitis. TCRdb's table, derived via immunoSEQ multiplex PCR, lists solely in-frame clones and lacks some. The sample consists of 16,000 or so clones, over 70% of them appearing once. During colonoscopy, one to two rectal pinch biopsies were collected. Material for sequencing was gut tissue. The receptor source for this set is a boy aged 10-17 years who was a control in a study of pediatric ulcerative colitis.

V usage is TRBV29-1 and J usage is TRBJ2-5, with unresolved D. The CDR3 contains 13 residues. V lost 4 bases to trimming and J lost 1 base, with 10 bases between them. Germline CDR1 is SQVTM and CDR2 is ANQGSEA. For the CDR3, the DNA is TGCAGCGTTGTGGGAATGGGCCAAGAGACCCAGTACTTC. This sequence encodes CSVVGMGQETQYF. Variable domain in full (rest from reference TRBV29-1 and TRBJ2-5): SAVISQKPSRDICQRGTSLTIQCQVDSQVTMMFWYRQQPGQSLTLIATANQGSEATYESGFVIDKFPISRPNLTFSTLTVSNMSPEDSSIYLCSVVGMGQETQYFGPGTRLLVL.

As concerns this clone: Mismatch with germline at one junction end may stem from a read error. J is TRBJ1-1 and V is TRBV14, with a tentative D call TRBD1 (5 bases). Per the germline V gene, CDR1 is SGHDN and CDR2 is FVKESK. The length of the CDR3 is 13 residues. The CDR3 DNA is TGTGCCAGCAGCGAAGATCCGAGGACAGAAGCTTTCTTT. Its translation is CASSEDPRTEAFF.

CDR3 sequence reads: CSAPWGAADTQYF. The CDR3 DNA reads TGCAGCGCCCCGTGGGGGGCGGCAGATACGCAGTATTTT. The chain couples TRBV29-1 to TRBJ2-3, with D perhaps being TRBD1 or TRBD2 (6 bases each). Trimming took off 7 bases at V and 4 bases at J, with 15 bases between the two ends. Germline CDR1 is SQVTM and CDR2 is ANQGSEA. This CDR3 is 13 amino acids long.